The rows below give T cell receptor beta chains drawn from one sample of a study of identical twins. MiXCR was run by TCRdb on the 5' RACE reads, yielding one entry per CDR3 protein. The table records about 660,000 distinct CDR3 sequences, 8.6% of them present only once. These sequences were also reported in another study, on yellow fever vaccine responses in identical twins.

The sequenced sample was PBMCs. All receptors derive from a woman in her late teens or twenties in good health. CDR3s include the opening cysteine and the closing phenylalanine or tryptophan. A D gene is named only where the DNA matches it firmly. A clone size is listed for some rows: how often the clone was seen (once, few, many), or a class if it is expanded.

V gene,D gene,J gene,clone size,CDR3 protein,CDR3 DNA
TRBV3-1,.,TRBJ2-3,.,CARSLYTHRGGHPTDTQYF,TGTGCCCGCAGTTTGTATACACACAGGGGAGGCCACCCCACAGATACGCAGTATTTT
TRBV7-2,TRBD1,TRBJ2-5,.,CASSLIGQGARSETQYF,TGTGCCAGCAGCTTAATAGGACAGGGGGCCAGATCAGAGACCCAGTACTTC
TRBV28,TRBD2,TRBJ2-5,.,CASRSGRVETQYF,TGTGCCAGCAGGAGTGGGAGGGTAGAGACCCAGTACTTC
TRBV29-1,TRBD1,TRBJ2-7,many,CSVVPGQLTYEQYF,TGCAGCGTTGTGCCGGGACAGCTAACCTACGAGCAGTACTTC
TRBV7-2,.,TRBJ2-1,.,CASSLQSGPNEQFF,TGTGCCAGCAGCTTACAGTCAGGGCCCAATGAGCAGTTCTTC
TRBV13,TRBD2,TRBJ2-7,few,CASSPNTPGLASYEQYF,TGTGCCAGCAGCCCAAACACCCCGGGACTAGCTTCTTACGAGCAGTACTTC
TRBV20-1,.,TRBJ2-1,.,CSARDLLGAILNEQFF,TGCAGTGCTAGAGATTTATTGGGGGCGATTCTAAATGAGCAGTTCTTC
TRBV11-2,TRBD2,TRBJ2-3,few,CASSLERLAGEGDTQYF,TGTGCCAGCAGCTTAGAAAGGCTAGCGGGAGAGGGAGATACGCAGTATTTT
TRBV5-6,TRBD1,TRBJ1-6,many,CASSSPGQGNSPLHF,TGTGCCAGCAGCTCGCCGGGACAGGGGAATTCACCCCTCCACTTT
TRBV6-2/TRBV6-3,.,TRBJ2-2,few,CASSDSAGELFF,TGTGCCAGCAGTGACAGTGCCGGGGAGCTGTTTTTT
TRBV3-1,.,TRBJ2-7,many,CASSRGRRSYEQYF,TGTGCCAGCAGCCGGGGGCGCCGGTCCTACGAGCAGTACTTC
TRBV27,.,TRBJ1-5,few,CASSLQRYSNQPQHF,TGTGCCAGCAGTTTGCAACGTTATAGCAATCAGCCCCAGCATTTT
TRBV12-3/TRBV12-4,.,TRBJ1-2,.,CASTQGGYGYTF,TGTGCCAGCACCCAAGGGGGGTACGGCTACACCTTC